These 7 T cell receptor beta chains share one sample of origin, sequenced in a study of cytomegalovirus exposure and HLA in healthy donors. A multiplex PCR was run with 60 Vbeta primers and 13 Jbeta primers. Profiling relied on immunoSEQ multiplex PCR, and the TCRdb table lists in-frame clones only, not all of them. The sample contains 170,000 or so clones, 79% of which appear only once. Source material: PBMCs. The receptors shown here come from a woman in her 40s in good health and CMV-seronegative.

V is TRBV19 and J is TRBJ1-1; no reliable D call. Trimming stripped 3 bases from V and 5 bases from J, with 10 bases between. This CDR3 has 13 amino acids. Germline V lookup: CDR1 LNHDA, CDR2 SQIVND (reference sequence). The CDR3 DNA sequence: TGTGCCAGTAGTATTAGTCGAGGGACTGAAGCTTTCTTT. Amino acids: CASSISRGTEAFF.

This chain connects TRBV10-1 to TRBJ2-5; 9 nucleotides agree with TRBD2. The CDR3 sequence is 14 residues long. V shed 2 bases, J shed 5 bases, and the junction held 3 bases outside the gene matches. CDR1 and CDR2 from the germline V gene are WNHNN and SYGVQD (reference sequence). Here the CDR3 DNA reads TGCGCCAGCAGTGAGCCCGGGACTAGCGAGACCCAGTACTTC. Its protein is CASSEPGTSETQYF.

CDR3 DNA: TGTGCCACTCGGGACAGGGCCGGGGGGGAGCTGTTTTTT. It specifies CATRDRAGGELFF. This rearrangement joins TRBV6-6 to TRBJ2-2; 9 nucleotides align to TRBD1. J gave up 8 bases and V 10 bases, and 8 bases lay outside the gene matches. The CDR3 consists of 13 residues. Per the germline V gene, CDR1 is MNHNY and CDR2 is SVGAGI (reference sequence).

The chain joins TRBV5-1 to TRBJ1-2; 7 bases line up with TRBD1. Per germline, CDR1 SGHRS and CDR2 YFSETQ. J lost 5 bases, V lost 0 bases, and 4 bases had no gene match. The CDR3 totals 14 residues. CDR3 sequence reads: CASSLDGDRYGYTF. CDR3 DNA: TGCGCCAGCAGCTTGGATGGGGACAGATATGGCTACACCTTC.

The rearrangement links TRBV5-6 to TRBJ2-3; 13 bases line up with TRBD2. After removal of 4 bases from V and 5 bases from J, the junction contained 7 bases not matched to a gene. The CDR3 runs 16 residues. The V gene's germline CDR1 is SGHDT and CDR2 YYEEEE. As DNA, the CDR3 is TGTGCCAGCAGCATGGGAGGACTAGCGGGAGTAGATACGCAGTATTTT. Its protein product is CASSMGGLAGVDTQYF.

This chain connects TRBV29-1 to TRBJ2-7, with 9 bases identical to TRBD1. Germline V gene sequence: CDR1 SQVTM, CDR2 ANQGSEA. Trimming removed 5 bases from V and 1 base from J; junction bases left unmatched: 3. The CDR3 sequence is 13 residues long. DNA for the CDR3: TGCAGCGTTCTTGGGACAGGGTCCTACGAGCAGTACTTC. Protein: CSVLGTGSYEQYF.

The chain carries TRBV2 and TRBJ1-1; the match to TRBD1 covers 7 bases. In germline, CDR1 is SNHLY, CDR2 FYNNEI. The length of the CDR3 is 14 residues. The V gene end was trimmed by 4 bases and the J gene end by 7 bases; junction bases not matched to a gene: 9. In nucleotides, the CDR3 is TGTGCCAGCAGTGGGCCGGGACAGACGATTGAAGCTTTCTTT. Its translation: CASSGPGQTIEAFF.